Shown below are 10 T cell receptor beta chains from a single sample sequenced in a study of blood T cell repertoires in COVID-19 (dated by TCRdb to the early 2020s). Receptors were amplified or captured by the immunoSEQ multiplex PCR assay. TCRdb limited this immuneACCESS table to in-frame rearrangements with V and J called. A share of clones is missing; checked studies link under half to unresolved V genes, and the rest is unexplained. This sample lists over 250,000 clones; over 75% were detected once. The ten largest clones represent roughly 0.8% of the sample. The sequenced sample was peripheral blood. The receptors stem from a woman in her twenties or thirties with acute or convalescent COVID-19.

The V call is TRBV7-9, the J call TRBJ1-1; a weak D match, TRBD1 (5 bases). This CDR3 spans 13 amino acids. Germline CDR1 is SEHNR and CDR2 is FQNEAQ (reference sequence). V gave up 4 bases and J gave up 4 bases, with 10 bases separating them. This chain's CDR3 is CASSSGGFTEAFF. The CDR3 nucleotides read TGTGCCAGCAGCTCCGGGGGTTTCACTGAAGCTTTCTTT.

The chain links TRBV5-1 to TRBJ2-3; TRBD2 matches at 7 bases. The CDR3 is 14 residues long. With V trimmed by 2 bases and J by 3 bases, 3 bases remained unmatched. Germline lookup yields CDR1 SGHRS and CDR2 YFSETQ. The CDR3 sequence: CASSFSGVTDTQYF. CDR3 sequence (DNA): TGCGCCAGCAGCTTCAGCGGGGTAACAGATACGCAGTATTTT.

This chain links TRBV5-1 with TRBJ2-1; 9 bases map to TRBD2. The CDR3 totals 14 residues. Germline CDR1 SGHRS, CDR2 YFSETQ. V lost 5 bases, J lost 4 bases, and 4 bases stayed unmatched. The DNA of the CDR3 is TGCGCCAGCAGGCGGACTAGCGAGTACAATGAGCAGTTCTTC. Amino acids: CASRRTSEYNEQFF.

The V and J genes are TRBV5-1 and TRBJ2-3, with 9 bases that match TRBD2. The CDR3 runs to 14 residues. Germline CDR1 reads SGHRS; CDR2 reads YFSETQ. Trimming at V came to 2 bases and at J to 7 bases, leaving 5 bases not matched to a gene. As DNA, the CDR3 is TGCGCCAGCAGCTTTGGCGGGAGGGGGAATACGCAGTATTTT. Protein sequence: CASSFGGRGNTQYF.

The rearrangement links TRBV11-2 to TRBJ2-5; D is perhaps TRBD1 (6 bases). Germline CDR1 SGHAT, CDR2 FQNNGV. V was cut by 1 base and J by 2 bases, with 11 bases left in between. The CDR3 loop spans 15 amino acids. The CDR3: CASSLGQGRQETQYF. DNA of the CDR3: TGTGCCAGCAGCTTAGGGCAGGGGAGACAAGAGACCCAGTACTTC. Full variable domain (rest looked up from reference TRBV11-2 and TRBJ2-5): EAGVAQSPRYKIIEKRQSVAFWCNPISGHATLYWYQQILGQGPKLLIQFQNNGVVDDSQLPKDRFSAERLKGVDSTLKIQPAKLEDSAVYLCASSLGQGRQETQYFGPGTRLLVL.

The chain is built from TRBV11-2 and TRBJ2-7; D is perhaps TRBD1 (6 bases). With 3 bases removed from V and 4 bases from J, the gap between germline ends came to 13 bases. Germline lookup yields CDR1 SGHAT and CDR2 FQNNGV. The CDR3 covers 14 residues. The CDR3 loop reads CASSFTGIVYEQYF. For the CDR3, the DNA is TGTGCCAGCAGCTTCACAGGGATCGTTTACGAGCAGTACTTC.

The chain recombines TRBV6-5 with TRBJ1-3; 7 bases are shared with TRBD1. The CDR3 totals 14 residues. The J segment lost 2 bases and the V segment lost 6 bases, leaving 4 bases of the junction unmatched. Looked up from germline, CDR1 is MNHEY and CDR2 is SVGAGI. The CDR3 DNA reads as TGTGCCAGCAGCCTCGACAGGGCTGGAAACACCATATATTTT. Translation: CASSLDRAGNTIYF.

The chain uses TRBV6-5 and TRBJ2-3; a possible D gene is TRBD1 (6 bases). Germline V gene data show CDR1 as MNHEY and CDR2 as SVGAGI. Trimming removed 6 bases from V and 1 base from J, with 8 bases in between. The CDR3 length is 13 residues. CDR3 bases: TGTGCCAGCAGGGGGGCCGGCACAGATACGCAGTATTTT. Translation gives CASRGAGTDTQYF.

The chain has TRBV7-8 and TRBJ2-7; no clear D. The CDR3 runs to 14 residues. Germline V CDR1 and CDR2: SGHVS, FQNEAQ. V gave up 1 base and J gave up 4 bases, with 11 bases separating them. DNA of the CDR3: TGTGCCAGCAGCTTAGGCATCTCAGTGTACGAGCAGTACTTC. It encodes CASSLGISVYEQYF.

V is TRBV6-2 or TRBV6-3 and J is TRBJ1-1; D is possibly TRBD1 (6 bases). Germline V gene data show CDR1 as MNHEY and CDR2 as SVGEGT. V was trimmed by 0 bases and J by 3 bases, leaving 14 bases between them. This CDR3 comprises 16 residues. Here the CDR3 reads CASSYSRRGQDTEAFF. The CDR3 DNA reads TGTGCCAGCAGTTACTCCCGGCGGGGGCAGGACACTGAAGCTTTCTTT.